This TCR beta chain was obtained from a study of blood T cells in healthy people across ages. The germline gives CDR1 SQVTM, CDR2 ANQGSEA. This CDR3 region has 13 residues. Through a sample-barcoded 5' primer and a J-beta primer mix, a second PCR was run for roughly 6 to 11 cycles. Each cDNA molecule was tagged by a template-switch adaptor with 12 random nucleotides. CDR3-containing paired-end reads numbered at least 2.5 million in each sample. TCRdb ran MiXCR on the 5' RACE reads and lists one entry per CDR3 protein. This table has about 830,000 distinct CDR3 sequences, about three fifths appearing once. Each individual donor underwent a draw of ten milliliters of peripheral blood.

Sequencing was done on a sample of blood. The rearrangement joins TRBV29-1 to TRBJ2-4; 11 nucleotides agree with TRBD1. The J call could be wrong; TRBJ2-7 is a better fit for the DNA end. The receptor was isolated from a man between 25 and 39 years old in good health. CDR3 region: CSARDRGAYEQYF. The CDR3 DNA is TGCAGCGCCCGGGACAGGGGGGCCTACGAGCAGTACTTC.